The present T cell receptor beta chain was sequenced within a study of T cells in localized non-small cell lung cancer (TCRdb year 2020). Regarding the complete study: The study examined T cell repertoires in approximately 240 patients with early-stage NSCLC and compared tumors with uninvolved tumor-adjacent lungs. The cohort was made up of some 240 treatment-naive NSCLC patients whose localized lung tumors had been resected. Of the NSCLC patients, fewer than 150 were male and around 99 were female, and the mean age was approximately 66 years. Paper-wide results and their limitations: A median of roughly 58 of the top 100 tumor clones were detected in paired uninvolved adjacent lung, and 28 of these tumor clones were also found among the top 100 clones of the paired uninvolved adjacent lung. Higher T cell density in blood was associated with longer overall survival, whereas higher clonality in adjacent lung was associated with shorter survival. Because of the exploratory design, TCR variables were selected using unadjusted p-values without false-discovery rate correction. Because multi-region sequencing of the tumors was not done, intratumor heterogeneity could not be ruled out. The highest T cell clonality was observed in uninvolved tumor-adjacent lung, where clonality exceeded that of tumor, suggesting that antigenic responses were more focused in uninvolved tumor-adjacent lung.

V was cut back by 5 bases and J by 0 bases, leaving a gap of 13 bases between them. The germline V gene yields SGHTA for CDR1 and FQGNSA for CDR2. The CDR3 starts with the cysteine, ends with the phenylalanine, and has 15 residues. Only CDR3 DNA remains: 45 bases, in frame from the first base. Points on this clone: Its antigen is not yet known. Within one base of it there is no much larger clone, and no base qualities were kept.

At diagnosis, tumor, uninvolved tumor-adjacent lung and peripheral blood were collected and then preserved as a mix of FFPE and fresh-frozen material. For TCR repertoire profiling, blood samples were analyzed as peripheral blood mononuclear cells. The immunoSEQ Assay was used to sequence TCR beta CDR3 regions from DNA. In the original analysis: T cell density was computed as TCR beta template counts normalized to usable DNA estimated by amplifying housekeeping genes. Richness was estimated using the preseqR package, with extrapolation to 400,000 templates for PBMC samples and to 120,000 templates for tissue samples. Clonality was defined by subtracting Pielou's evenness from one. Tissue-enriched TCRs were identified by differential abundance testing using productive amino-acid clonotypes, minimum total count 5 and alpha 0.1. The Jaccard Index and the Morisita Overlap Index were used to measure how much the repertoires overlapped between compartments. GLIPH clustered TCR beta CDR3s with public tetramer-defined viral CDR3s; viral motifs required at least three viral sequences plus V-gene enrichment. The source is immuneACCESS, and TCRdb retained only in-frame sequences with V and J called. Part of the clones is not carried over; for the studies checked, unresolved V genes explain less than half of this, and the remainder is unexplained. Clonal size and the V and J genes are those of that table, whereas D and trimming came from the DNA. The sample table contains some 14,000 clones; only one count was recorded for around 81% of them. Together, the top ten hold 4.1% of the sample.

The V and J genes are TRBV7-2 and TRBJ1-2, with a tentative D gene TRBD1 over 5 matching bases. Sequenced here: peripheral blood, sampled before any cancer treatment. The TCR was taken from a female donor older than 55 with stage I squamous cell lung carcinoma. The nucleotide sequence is TGTGCCAGCAGCCCTGACCAGACAGCTAACTATGGCTACACCTTC. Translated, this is CASSPDQTANYGYTF.